The 18 T cell receptor beta chains given below trace back to one sample, sequenced in a study of blood T cell repertoires in COVID-19. Data came from immunoSEQ multiplex PCR; TCRdb stores just in-frame clones and leaves some out. The sample records about 17,000 clones, over 75% being singletons. The sequencing input was peripheral blood. These receptors originate from a woman in her seventies with active COVID-19.

CDR3 sequence (DNA): TGTGCCAGCAGTTTACCCCCGAATGAGCAGTTCTTC. It codes for CASSLPPNEQFF. The chain employs TRBV28 and TRBJ2-1; D ambiguous. The CDR3 is made up of 12 amino acids. Germline CDR1 is MDHEN and CDR2 is SYDVKM. V was clipped by 2 bases and J by 7 bases, with 6 bases between them.

The V gene is TRBV10-3, the J gene TRBJ1-1; 7 bases line up with TRBD1. The germline gives CDR1 ENHRY, CDR2 SYGVKD. V trimming: 6 bases; J trimming: 2 bases; junction bases outside the gene matches: 6. The CDR3 extends over 14 amino acids. The CDR3 DNA reads as TGTGCCATCAGGCTACAGGGGATCAACACTGAAGCTTTCTTT. Amino acid sequence: CAIRLQGINTEAFF.

The V gene is TRBV5-1, the J gene TRBJ2-2, with 8 bases lining up with TRBD1. Looked up from germline, CDR1 is SGHRS and CDR2 is YFSETQ. The CDR3 sequence is 16 residues long. J lost 7 bases, V lost 7 bases, and 15 bases had no gene match. DNA of the CDR3: TGCGCCAGCCAAGAGCGGAGACAGGGGCAAGGCGGGGAGCTGTTTTTT. Encoded protein: CASQERRQGQGGELFF.

The chain couples TRBV7-8 to TRBJ2-7, with D maybe TRBD2 (5 bases). Germline CDR1 is SGHVS and CDR2 is FQNEAQ. The length of the CDR3 is 15 residues. The V end lost 1 base, the J end lost 4 bases, and 14 bases lay between the germline ends. The CDR3 spells CASSLVRTGIYEQYF. Here the CDR3 DNA reads TGTGCCAGCAGCTTAGTGAGAACGGGGATTTACGAGCAGTACTTC.

This chain connects TRBV7-8 to TRBJ2-3, with D perhaps TRBD2 (6 bases). Trimming removed 3 bases from V and 5 bases from J, with 15 bases in between. This CDR3 is 15 amino acids long. The V gene's germline CDR1 is SGHVS and CDR2 FQNEAQ. The CDR3 here is CASSLGRLGVDTQYF. The CDR3 bases are TGTGCCAGCAGCTTGGGCAGACTAGGGGTAGATACGCAGTATTTT.

The chain employs TRBV9 and TRBJ1-2; D unclear. V was shortened by 2 bases and J by 2 bases, with 4 bases between the two germline ends. The germline CDR1 and CDR2 sequences are SGDLS and YYNGEE. The CDR3 has 12 amino acids. The CDR3 bases are TGTGCCAGCAGCGTCACAAACTATGGCTACACCTTC. Residues: CASSVTNYGYTF.

The chain couples TRBV6-5 to TRBJ2-7; TRBD1 might be the D (6 bases). CDR1 and CDR2 (germline): MNHEY, SVGAGI. The ends were cut back, 6 bases at V and 2 bases at J, with 17 bases in the middle. The CDR3 totals 15 residues. Written as DNA, the CDR3 is TGTGCCAGCAGATTAAGGGACACTGGGACCTACGAGCAGTACTTC. Its protein product is CASRLRDTGTYEQYF.

This clone is classed as large. The chain employs TRBV28 and TRBJ2-7, with TRBD2 matching 9 bases. V lost 5 bases, J lost 2 bases, and 4 bases stayed unmatched. Germline assignment: CDR1 MDHEN and CDR2 SYDVKM. There are 14 residues in the CDR3. The CDR3 DNA follows: TGTGCCAGCAGTCTAGCGGGGATTACCTACGAGCAGTACTTC. It encodes CASSLAGITYEQYF.

The chain combines TRBV7-2 with TRBJ2-4; a possible D gene is TRBD2 (5 bases). The CDR3 consists of 12 residues. The V gene's germline CDR1 is SGHTA and CDR2 FQGNSA. Trimming stripped 4 bases from V and 10 bases from J, with 11 bases between. For the CDR3, the DNA is TGTGCCAGCAGCTCCCGGGATCCTATTCAGTACTTC. Translating gives CASSSRDPIQYF. The full variable domain, rest sourced from reference TRBV7-2 and TRBJ2-4, is GAGVSQSPSNKVTEKGKDVELRCDPISGHTALYWYRQSLGQGLEFLIYFQGNSAPDKSGLPSDRFSAERTGGSVSTLTIQRTQQEDSAVYLCASSSRDPIQYFGAGTRLSVL.

The V and J genes are TRBV4-3 and TRBJ1-2; D unclear. V lost 1 base and J lost 8, with 14 bases in between. The V gene's germline CDR1 is LGHNA and CDR2 YSLEER. CDR3 length: 14 amino acids. The CDR3 here is CASSQVRASGGYTF. As DNA, the CDR3 is TGCGCCAGCAGCCAAGTGAGGGCGTCGGGGGGCTACACCTTC.

This clone appeared once. This rearrangement joins TRBV15 to TRBJ1-4; no reliable D call. Trimming stripped 3 bases from V and 5 bases from J, with 13 bases between. Germline V lookup: CDR1 LNHNV, CDR2 YYDKDF (reference sequence). This CDR3 contains 15 residues. In DNA, the CDR3 is TGTGCCACCAGCAGGCGAGCGGCTCCCAATGAAAAACTGTTTTTT. Translated, it gives CATSRRAAPNEKLFF.

The chain has TRBV4-3 and TRBJ2-7; no clear D gene. Germline assignment: CDR1 LGHNA and CDR2 YSLEER. The CDR3 loop spans 14 amino acids. V dropped 1 base and J dropped 2 bases, with 9 bases sitting between them. The CDR3 sequence: CASSQGLSAYEQYF. The CDR3 region has the DNA TGCGCCAGCAGCCAAGGCCTGAGCGCCTACGAGCAGTACTTC.

The V and J genes are TRBV21-1 and TRBJ2-5; TRBD1 is the table's D call and was not checked against the DNA. TRBV21-1 is marked as a pseudogene. The CDR3 covers 14 residues. CDR3: CASSSRDSPETQYF. The CDR3 DNA follows: TGTGCCAGCAGCAGTCGGGACAGTCCAGAGACCCAGTACTTC.

The chain has TRBV19 and TRBJ1-1; no reliable D call. The CDR3 loop spans 13 amino acids. Trimming pared 2 bases from V and 8 bases from J, leaving 12 bases between. The germline V gene has CDR1 LNHDA and CDR2 SQIVND (reference sequence). This chain's CDR3 is CASSISPFLEAFF. DNA for the CDR3: TGTGCCAGTAGTATAAGTCCTTTCCTAGAAGCTTTCTTT. The complete variable domain, with remaining parts taken from reference TRBV19 and TRBJ1-1, reads DGGITQSPKYLFRKEGQNVTLSCEQNLNHDAMYWYRQDPGQGLRLIYYSQIVNDFQKGDIAEGYSVSREKKESFPLTVTSAQKNPTAFYLCASSISPFLEAFFGQGTRLTVV.

The chain carries TRBV24-1 and TRBJ2-1; 8 bases map to TRBD2. The CDR3 contains 15 residues. CDR1 and CDR2 from the germline V gene are KGHDR and SFDVKD. Germline trimming cut 3 bases from V and 8 bases from J; bases unmatched to any gene: 8. In DNA, the CDR3 is TGTGCCACCAGTGATCTGACCTCAGCGGGAGATGAGCAGTTCTTC. It yields the protein CATSDLTSAGDEQFF.

The chain combines TRBV7-2 with TRBJ2-7, with D perhaps TRBD2 (6 bases). This CDR3 contains 14 residues. The germline V and J ends were trimmed by 5 bases and 0 bases, with 11 bases remaining between them. Germline assignment: CDR1 SGHTA and CDR2 FQGNSA. CDR3 region: CASSLLARSYEQYF. The CDR3, as DNA: TGTGCCAGCAGCCTACTAGCCCGCTCCTACGAGCAGTACTTC.

A few counts support this clone. The chain uses TRBV28 and TRBJ1-5; maybe TRBD1 (5 bases). The V gene's germline CDR1 is MDHEN and CDR2 SYDVKM. This CDR3 has 18 amino acids. V lost 4 bases and J 2 bases, leaving 21 bases between the germline ends. The DNA of the CDR3 is TGTGCCAGCAGTTCCCGACACGGGGGGTCCCGCGGCAATCAGCCCCAGCATTTT. Encoded protein: CASSSRHGGSRGNQPQHF.

The genes are TRBV4-2 and TRBJ2-3, with 11 bases matching TRBD2. The CDR3 is made up of 17 amino acids. The V gene's germline CDR1 is LGHNA and CDR2 YNFKEQ. Trimming took 5 bases from V and 3 from J; bases not matched to a gene: 10. CDR3 bases: TGTGCCAGCAGCTCAGAACTAGCGGGAGACAGGACAGATACGCAGTATTTT. Encoded protein: CASSSELAGDRTDTQYF.